The 27 T cell receptor beta chains in this list originate from one sample, sequenced in a study of response to subunit inactivated influenza vaccine (dated by TCRdb to 2016 to 2018). Receptors were amplified or captured by RT-PCR. Sequencing relied on an Illumina HiSeq 2500. TCRdb's own reprocessing of the public reads used fastp at Q25 and MiXCR and kept productive beta chains. Rows with one shared CDR3 protein collapse into an entry with the most common genes and DNA. The sample has some 600,000 distinct CDR3 sequences on record, 13% to 15% of them singletons. Less than 8.5% of the sample is held by the ten biggest clonotypes. The sample here was PBMCs from blood, taken 14 to 15 days before vaccination. The source of these receptors is a middle-aged man who received an inactivated influenza vaccine. Donor details come from another sample of the same person, matched by shared clones.

This clonotype has more than one count but fewer than ten. The V gene is TRBV15, the J gene TRBJ2-3, with D uncertain. CDR1 and CDR2 from the germline V gene are LNHNV and YYDKDF (reference sequence). The V gene lost 4 bases and the J gene lost 1 base, with 12 bases spanning the gap. This CDR3 has 15 residues. The CDR3 spells CATSIATTRTDTQYF. The CDR3, as DNA: TGTGCCACCAGCATAGCAACCACACGCACAGATACGCAGTATTTT.

Ten or more counts support this clonotype. The CDR3 DNA sequence: TGCGCCAGCAGCTTGGTCGGCGGAATCCAAAGAAACACCGGGGAGCTGTTTTTT. Protein: CASSLVGGIQRNTGELFF. The rearrangement joins TRBV5-1 to TRBJ2-2; D is ambiguous. Germline lookup yields CDR1 SGHRS and CDR2 YFSETQ. V was clipped by 0 bases and J by 2 bases, with 17 bases between them. The CDR3 has 18 residues.

This clonotype was detected ten times or more. The chain has TRBV29-1 and TRBJ2-1, with 7 bases lining up with TRBD1. CDR3 length equals 14 residues. CDR1 and CDR2 (germline): SQVTM, ANQGSEA. J gave up 0 bases and V 7 bases, and 6 bases lay outside the gene matches. CDR3 region: CSGQRTGSYNEQFF. In nucleotides, the CDR3 is TGCAGCGGCCAAAGGACAGGCTCCTACAATGAGCAGTTCTTC.

This clonotype has just a few counts. This chain's CDR3 is CASSLDWGQNNEQFF. CDR3 bases: TGTGCCAGCAGCTTAGATTGGGGCCAGAACAATGAGCAGTTCTTC. The gene calls are TRBV11-3 and TRBJ2-1; a possible D gene is TRBD1 (5 bases). The V gene's germline CDR1 is SGHNT and CDR2 YENEEA. The CDR3 sequence is 15 residues long. V lost 0 bases to trimming and J lost 5 bases, with 11 bases between them.

Comment on this clonotype: One junction end disagrees with the germline gene, perhaps due to a read error. The V call is TRBV5-1, the J call TRBJ2-5, with 11 bases that match TRBD1. CDR1 and CDR2 (germline): SGHRS, YFSETQ. There are 16 residues in the CDR3. The CDR3 DNA reads as TGCGCCAGCAGCTTGGCACGGACAGGGGGCCAAGGGACCCAGTACTTC. Its translation: CASSLARTGGQGTQYF.

This clonotype was observed many times. The rearrangement links TRBV20-1 to TRBJ2-1; D uncertain. CDR3 length: 15 amino acids. From germline, CDR1 is DFQATT and CDR2 SNEGSKA (reference sequence). Trimming cost V 0 bases and J 0 bases, with 9 bases left between them. DNA for the CDR3: TGCAGTGCTAGAGATCCCCAGCTCTCCTACAATGAGCAGTTCTTC. Translation gives CSARDPQLSYNEQFF.

J is TRBJ2-7 and V is TRBV7-9; 7 bases map to TRBD1. This CDR3 is built from 14 residues. Germline loops: CDR1 SEHNR, CDR2 FQNEAQ (reference sequence). J gave up 2 bases and V 4 bases, and 5 bases lay outside the gene matches. The CDR3 loop reads CASSSRDRTYEQYF. The CDR3 DNA is TGTGCCAGCAGCTCCCGGGACAGAACCTACGAGCAGTACTTC.

This clonotype has ten or more counts. The chain uses TRBV5-6 and TRBJ2-1, with a weak D call TRBD2 (5 bases). The CDR3 has 15 amino acids. CDR1 and CDR2 from the germline V gene are SGHDT and YYEEEE. Trimming stripped 9 bases from V and 7 bases from J, with 23 bases between. The CDR3 DNA is TGTGCCACTCACAACGATTTAGTTTCGGGGAATGAGCAGTTCTTC. Translation gives CATHNDLVSGNEQFF.

This clonotype showed up many times. The rearrangement joins TRBV6-2 or TRBV6-3 to TRBJ2-3; 11 nucleotides align to TRBD2. The V segment lost 0 bases and the J segment 5 bases; nucleotides outside the gene matches: 7. CDR1 is MNHEY and CDR2 is SVGEGT in the germline V gene. This CDR3 region has 17 residues. This CDR3 is CASSYSLAGGPRDTQYF. The CDR3 coding sequence is TGTGCCAGCAGTTACTCGTTAGCGGGAGGGCCCAGAGATACGCAGTATTTT.

The chain recombines TRBV4-1 with TRBJ2-1, with TRBD1 matching 7 bases. V lost 4 bases, J lost 7 bases, and 4 bases stayed unmatched. Germline V gene data show CDR1 as MGHRA and CDR2 as YSYEKL. The length of the CDR3 is 13 residues. The CDR3 spells CASSPWDSNEQFF. The CDR3 region has the DNA TGCGCCAGCAGCCCTTGGGACAGTAATGAGCAGTTCTTC.

The chain carries TRBV30 and TRBJ1-3; D gene unclear. Germline CDR1 and CDR2: GTSNPN and SVGIG (reference sequence). CDR3 length equals 15 residues. The V and J ends lost 2 bases and 0 bases respectively, with 11 bases between them. The CDR3 loop reads CAWSFDVRSGNTIYF. The CDR3 coding sequence is TGTGCCTGGAGTTTCGACGTACGCTCTGGAAACACCATATATTTT.

This clonotype was observed many times. The rearrangement joins TRBV12-3 or TRBV12-4 to TRBJ1-2, with D hard to call. Deletions cut 0 bases from V and 2 bases from J, with 7 bases between. The CDR3 has 14 residues. The CDR3 loop is CASSLAVRNYGYTF. As DNA, the CDR3 is TGTGCCAGCAGTTTAGCTGTCAGAAACTATGGCTACACCTTC.

This clonotype turned up a few times. The CDR3 here is CASSRQGATGEQYF. The DNA of the CDR3 is TGTGCCAGTAGTAGACAGGGGGCAACGGGCGAGCAGTACTTC. The rearrangement joins TRBV19 to TRBJ2-7, with 10 bases identical to TRBD1. J gave up 6 bases and V 4 bases, and 6 bases lay outside the gene matches. The CDR3 contains 14 residues. Germline V CDR1 and CDR2: LNHDA, SQIVND (reference sequence).

The chain couples TRBV27 to TRBJ2-7; D ambiguous. CDR3 length: 11 amino acids. Per germline, CDR1 MNHEY and CDR2 SMNVEV (reference sequence). V was clipped by 5 bases and J by 5 bases, with 7 bases between them. CDR3 protein: CASSVGHEQYF. The CDR3 DNA sequence: TGTGCCAGCAGTGTCGGCCACGAGCAGTACTTC.

The CDR3 region is CASSEGFAGANVLTF. CDR3 bases: TGTGCCAGCAGTGAAGGTTTTGCTGGGGCCAACGTCCTGACTTTC. The chain employs TRBV6-1 and TRBJ2-6, with no clear D. Germline CDR1 reads MNHNS; CDR2 reads SASEGT. Trimming pared 1 base from V and 2 bases from J, leaving 6 bases between. This CDR3 has 15 residues.

The chain combines TRBV7-2 with TRBJ2-2; weak D call: TRBD1 (5 bases). The germline V and J ends were trimmed by 5 bases and 1 base, with 11 bases remaining between them. The CDR3 loop spans 15 amino acids. The V gene's germline CDR1 is SGHTA and CDR2 FQGNSA. The CDR3 nucleotides are TGTGCCAGCAGCGGCTGGGGCCTGAACACCGGGGAGCTGTTTTTT. Translated, it gives CASSGWGLNTGELFF.

This clonotype has just a few counts. The chain has TRBV6-6 and TRBJ2-1; 9 bases line up with TRBD1. Germline CDR1 MNHNY, CDR2 SVGAGI (reference sequence). J gave up 13 bases and V 8 bases, and 12 bases lay outside the gene matches. This CDR3 is built from 13 residues. This CDR3 is CASVPRDRDTQFF. The DNA for the CDR3 is TGTGCCAGCGTCCCCCGGGACAGGGACACTCAGTTCTTC.

The V call is TRBV9, the J call TRBJ1-4; D gene uncertain. Per the germline V gene, CDR1 is SGDLS and CDR2 is YYNGEE. This CDR3 spans 14 amino acids. The V end was cut by 4 bases, the J end by 8 bases, with 15 bases between. Here the CDR3 reads CASSLAPGKEKLFF. As DNA, the CDR3 is TGTGCCAGCAGCTTGGCCCCGGGCAAGGAAAAACTGTTTTTT. Full variable domain (rest looked up from reference TRBV9 and TRBJ1-4): DSGVTQTPKHLITATGQRVTLRCSPRSGDLSVYWYQQSLDQGLQFLIQYYNGEERAKGNILERFSAQQFPDLHSELNLSSLELGDSALYFCASSLAPGKEKLFFGSGTQLSVL.

As regards this clonotype: A read error is possible here, since a much larger clone lies one base away. The rearrangement uses TRBV20-1 and TRBJ2-5, with 12 bases that match TRBD2. CDR1 DFQATT and CDR2 SNEGSKA come from the germline V gene (reference sequence). Trimming removed 1 base from V and 0 bases from J; junction bases left unmatched: 9. The CDR3 runs 18 residues. Here the CDR3 reads CSARARTSGVFYQETQYF. The CDR3 nucleotides are TGCAGTGCTAGAGCGCGGACTAGCGGGGTATTCTACCAAGAGACCCAGTACTTC.

The chain recombines TRBV5-1 with TRBJ2-3, with a tentative D call TRBD1 (6 bases). With 3 bases removed from V and 6 bases from J, the gap between germline ends came to 14 bases. Per germline, CDR1 SGHRS and CDR2 YFSETQ. This CDR3 comprises 14 residues. Written as DNA, the CDR3 is TGCGCCAGCAGCTGGGGACAAACCGGCGATACGCAGTATTTT. Its protein product is CASSWGQTGDTQYF. The variable domain in full, with the rest retrieved from reference TRBV5-1 and TRBJ2-3, is KAGVTQTPRYLIKTRGQQVTLSCSPISGHRSVSWYQQTPGQGLQFLFEYFSETQRNKGNFPGRFSGRQFSNSRSEMNVSTLELGDSALYLCASSWGQTGDTQYFGPGTRLTVL.

The gene calls are TRBV10-3 and TRBJ2-7; perhaps TRBD1 as D (5 bases). This CDR3 is built from 13 residues. Between the trimmed V and J ends, which lost 7 bases and 6 bases, there was a span of 16 bases. CDR1 and CDR2 (germline): ENHRY, SYGVKD. CDR3 protein: CAITGLANGEQYF. The CDR3 nucleotides are TGTGCCATCACAGGGCTCGCTAACGGCGAGCAGTACTTC.

This clonotype was detected only once. Since a much larger clone is just one base distant, this may be a read error. The V call is TRBV12-3 or TRBV12-4, the J call TRBJ1-1; D gene ambiguous. This CDR3 comprises 13 residues. CDR3 loop: CACSLASTLEAFF. In DNA, the CDR3 is TGTGCCTGCAGTTTAGCGAGTACACTTGAAGCTTTCTTT.

V usage is TRBV29-1 and J usage is TRBJ2-7; TRBD2 is a possible D gene (5 bases). The CDR3 has 13 amino acids. With 1 base removed from V and 6 bases from J, the gap between germline ends came to 13 bases. The germline CDR1 and CDR2 sequences are SQVTM and ANQGSEA. CDR3 residues: CSVEAPSRGEQYF. DNA of the CDR3: TGCAGCGTTGAAGCCCCTTCCCGGGGCGAGCAGTACTTC.

J is TRBJ1-2 and V is TRBV29-1; a weak D match, TRBD1 (6 bases). V was shortened by 6 bases and J by 2 bases, with 13 bases between the two germline ends. Germline CDR1 and CDR2: SQVTM and ANQGSEA. CDR3 size: 13 residues. CDR3 region: CSVTPTGNYGYTF. In nucleotides, the CDR3 is TGCAGCGTGACTCCTACAGGGAACTATGGCTACACCTTC.

About this clonotype itself: The junction differs from germline at one of its ends, possibly a read error. This rearrangement joins TRBV30 to TRBJ1-5, with TRBD1 identical over 8 bases. This CDR3 contains 13 residues. Germline V gives CDR1 GTSNPN, CDR2 SVGIG (reference sequence). The CDR3 DNA sequence: TGTGCCTGGAACACAGGGGGGAATCAGCCCCAGCCTTTT. This codes for CAWNTGGNQPQPF.

The rearrangement joins TRBV6-1 to TRBJ2-7, with D perhaps given as TRBD1 or TRBD2 (6 bases each). V was cut by 4 bases and J by 10 bases, with 14 bases left in between. The CDR3 covers 12 residues. Per germline, CDR1 MNHNS and CDR2 SASEGT. The CDR3 loop is CASSAGRGRQYF. CDR3 bases: TGTGCCAGCAGTGCCGGCCGGGGGCGACAGTACTTC.

The V call is TRBV29-1, the J call TRBJ1-6; D unresolved. Germline values: CDR1 SQVTM, CDR2 ANQGSEA. The CDR3 extends over 14 amino acids. V was cut by 7 bases and J by 6 bases, with 16 bases left in between. CDR3 in DNA: TGCAGCGCCCAACAATCTCGCCTTAATTCACCCCTCCACTTT. Protein: CSAQQSRLNSPLHF.